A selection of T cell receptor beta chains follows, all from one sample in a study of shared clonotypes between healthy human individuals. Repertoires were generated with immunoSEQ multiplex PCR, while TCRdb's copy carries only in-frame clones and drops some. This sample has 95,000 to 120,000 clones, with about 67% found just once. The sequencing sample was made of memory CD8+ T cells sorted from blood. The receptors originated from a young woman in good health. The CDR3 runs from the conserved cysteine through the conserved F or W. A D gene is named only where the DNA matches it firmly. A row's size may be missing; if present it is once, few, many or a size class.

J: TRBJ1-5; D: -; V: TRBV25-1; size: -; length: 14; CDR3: CASTSGEGNQPQHF; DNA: TGTGCCAGCACCTCCGGAGAGGGCAATCAGCCCCAGCATTTT
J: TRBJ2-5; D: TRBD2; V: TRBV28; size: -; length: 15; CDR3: CASRKTSGREETQYF; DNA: TGTGCCAGCAGGAAAACTAGCGGGAGAGAAGAGACCCAGTACTTC
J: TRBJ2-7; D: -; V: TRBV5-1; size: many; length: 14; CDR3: CASSLGAPLDEQYF; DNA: TGCGCCAGCAGCTTGGGGGCCCCCCTCGACGAGCAGTACTTC
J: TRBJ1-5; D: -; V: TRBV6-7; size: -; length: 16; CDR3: CASSYSKGHSNQPQHF; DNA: TGTGCCAGCAGTTACTCGAAGGGACATAGCAATCAGCCCCAGCATTTT
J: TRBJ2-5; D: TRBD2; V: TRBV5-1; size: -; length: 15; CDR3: CASSLGLAGEETQYF; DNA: TGCGCCAGCAGCTTGGGACTAGCGGGAGAAGAGACCCAGTACTTC
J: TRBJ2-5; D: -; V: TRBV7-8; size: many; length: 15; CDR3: CASSLGDGHTETQYF; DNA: TGTGCCAGCAGCTTGGGGGACGGCCATACGGAGACCCAGTACTTC
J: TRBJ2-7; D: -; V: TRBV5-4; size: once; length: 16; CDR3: CASSDPGGQGVYEQYF; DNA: TGTGCCAGCAGCGATCCCGGGGGGCAGGGGGTTTACGAGCAGTACTTC
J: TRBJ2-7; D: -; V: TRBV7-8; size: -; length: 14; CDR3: CASSFELSSYEQYF; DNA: TGTGCCAGCAGCTTCGAATTAAGCTCCTACGAGCAGTACTTC
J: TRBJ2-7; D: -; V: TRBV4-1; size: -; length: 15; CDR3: CASSHASRSSYEQYF; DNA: TGCGCCAGCAGCCATGCTTCCAGGAGCTCCTACGAGCAGTACTTC
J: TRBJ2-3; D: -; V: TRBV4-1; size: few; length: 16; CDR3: CASSRSQTRFPDTQYF; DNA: TGCGCCAGCAGCCGAAGCCAAACTAGGTTCCCAGATACGCAGTATTTT
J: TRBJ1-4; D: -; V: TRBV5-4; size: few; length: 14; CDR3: CASSLGRGAEKLFF; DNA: TGTGCCAGCAGCTTAGGCCGGGGGGCTGAAAAACTGTTTTTT
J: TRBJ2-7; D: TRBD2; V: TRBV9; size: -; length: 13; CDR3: CASSSRLASEQYF; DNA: TGTGCCAGCAGCTCCCGACTAGCATCCGAGCAGTACTTC
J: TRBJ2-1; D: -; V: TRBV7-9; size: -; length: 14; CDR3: CASSLGRGHNEQFF; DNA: TGTGCCAGCAGCTTGGGCCGGGGCCACAATGAGCAGTTCTTC
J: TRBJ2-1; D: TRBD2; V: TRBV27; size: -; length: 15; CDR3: CASSSSPRGSNEQFF; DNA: TGTGCCAGCAGTTCGTCCCCTCGCGGGAGCAATGAGCAGTTCTTC
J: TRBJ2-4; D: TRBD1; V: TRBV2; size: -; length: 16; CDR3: CASSGAGQGAKNIQYF; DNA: TGTGCCAGCAGTGGGGCGGGACAGGGGGCCAAAAACATTCAGTACTTC
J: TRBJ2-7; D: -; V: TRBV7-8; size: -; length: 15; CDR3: CASTHLIGEPSEQYF; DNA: TGTGCCAGCACCCACCTTATCGGAGAACCCTCCGAGCAGTACTTC
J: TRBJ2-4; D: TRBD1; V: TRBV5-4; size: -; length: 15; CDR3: CASSRQGIAKNIQYF; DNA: TGTGCCAGCAGCAGACAGGGGATAGCCAAAAACATTCAGTACTTC
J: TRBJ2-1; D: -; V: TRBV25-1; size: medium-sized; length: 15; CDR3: CASSTKEGLYNEQFF; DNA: TGTGCCAGCAGTACCAAGGAAGGACTATACAATGAGCAGTTCTTC
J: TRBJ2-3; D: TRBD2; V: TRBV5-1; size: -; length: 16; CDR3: CASSLVLADPTDTQYF; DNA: TGCGCCAGCAGCTTGGTTCTAGCGGACCCCACAGATACGCAGTATTTT
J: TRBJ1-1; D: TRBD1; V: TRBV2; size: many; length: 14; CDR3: CASSAGQGFTEAFF; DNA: TGTGCCAGCAGTGCGGGACAGGGGTTCACTGAAGCTTTCTTT
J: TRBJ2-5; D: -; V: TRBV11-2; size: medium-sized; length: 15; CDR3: CASSLGDGHTETQYF; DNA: TGTGCCAGCAGCTTGGGGGACGGCCATACGGAGACCCAGTACTTC
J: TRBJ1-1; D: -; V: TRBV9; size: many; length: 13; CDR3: CASSVAWSTEAFF; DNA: TGTGCCAGCAGCGTAGCTTGGAGTACTGAAGCTTTCTTT
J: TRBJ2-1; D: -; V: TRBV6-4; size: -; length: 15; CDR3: CASSDGGGSYNEQFF; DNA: TGTGCCAGCAGTGACGGGGGAGGCTCCTACAATGAGCAGTTCTTC
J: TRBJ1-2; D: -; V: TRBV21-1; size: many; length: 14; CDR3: CASSLGFRGYGYTF; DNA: TGTGCCAGCAGCCTAGGCTTTAGGGGCTATGGCTACACCTTC
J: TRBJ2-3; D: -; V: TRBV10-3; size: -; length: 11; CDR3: CAITETGTQYF; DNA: TGTGCCATCACGGAGACCGGTACGCAGTATTTT
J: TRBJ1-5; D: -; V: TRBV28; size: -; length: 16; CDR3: CASSLEGLGQAQPQHF; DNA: TGTGCCAGCAGTTTAGAAGGTTTGGGACAAGCTCAGCCCCAGCATTTT
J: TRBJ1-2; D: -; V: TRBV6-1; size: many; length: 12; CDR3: CASSARGTDYTF; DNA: TGTGCCAGCAGTGCGAGGGGCACGGACTACACCTTC
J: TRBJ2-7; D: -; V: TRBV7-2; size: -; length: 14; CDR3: CASSLVGSGTEQYF; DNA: TGTGCCAGCAGCTTAGTCGGGTCCGGGACCGAGCAGTACTTC
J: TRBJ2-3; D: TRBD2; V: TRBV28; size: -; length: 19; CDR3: CASSSFPLAGGPGTDTQYF; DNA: TGTGCCAGCAGTTCGTTTCCCCTAGCGGGAGGGCCGGGCACAGATACGCAGTATTTT
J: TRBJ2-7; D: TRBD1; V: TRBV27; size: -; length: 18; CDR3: CASRCYHPGDRGRYEQYF; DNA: TGTGCCAGCAGATGTTATCACCCCGGGGACAGGGGAAGGTACGAGCAGTACTTC
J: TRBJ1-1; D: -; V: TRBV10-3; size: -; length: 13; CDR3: CAISDGGSTEAFF; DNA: TGTGCCATCAGTGATGGGGGAAGCACTGAAGCTTTCTTT
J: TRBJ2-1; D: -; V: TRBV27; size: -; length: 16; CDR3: CASSLSGVERFNEQFF; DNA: TGTGCCAGCAGTTTATCTGGCGTGGAGAGGTTCAATGAGCAGTTCTTC
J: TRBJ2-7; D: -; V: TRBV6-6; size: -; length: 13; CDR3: CASSYGQHYEQYF; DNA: TGTGCCAGCAGTTACGGGCAGCACTACGAGCAGTACTTC
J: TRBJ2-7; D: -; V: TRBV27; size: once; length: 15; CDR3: CASSPHDRGYYEQYF; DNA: TGTGCCAGCAGTCCCCACGACAGAGGATACTACGAGCAGTACTTC
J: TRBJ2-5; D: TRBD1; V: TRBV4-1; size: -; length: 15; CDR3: CASSLWDSPRETQYF; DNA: TGCGCCAGCAGCCTTTGGGACAGCCCTCGGGAGACCCAGTACTTC
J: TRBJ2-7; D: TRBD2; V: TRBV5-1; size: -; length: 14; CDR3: CASRRTGGFYEQYF; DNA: TGCGCCAGCAGAAGAACGGGAGGATTCTACGAGCAGTACTTC
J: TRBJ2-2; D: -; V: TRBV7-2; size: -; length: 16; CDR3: CASSFPYQGNTGELFF; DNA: TGTGCCAGCAGCTTTCCGTACCAGGGGAACACCGGGGAGCTGTTTTTT
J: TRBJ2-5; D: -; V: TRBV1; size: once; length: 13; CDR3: CTSRDMPGETQYF; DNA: TGCACCAGCAGGGACATGCCAGGAGAGACCCAGTACTTC
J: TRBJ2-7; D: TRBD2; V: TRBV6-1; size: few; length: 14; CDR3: CASGGRGGRYEQYF; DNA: TGTGCCAGCGGGGGGAGGGGAGGACGCTACGAGCAGTACTTC
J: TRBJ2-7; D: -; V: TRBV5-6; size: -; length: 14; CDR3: CASTLEGESYEQYF; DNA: TGTGCCAGCACCCTGGAGGGAGAATCTTACGAGCAGTACTTC
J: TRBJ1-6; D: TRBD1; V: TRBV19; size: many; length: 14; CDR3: CASSPTGENSPLHF; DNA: TGTGCCAGTAGTCCGACAGGGGAGAATTCACCCCTCCACTTT
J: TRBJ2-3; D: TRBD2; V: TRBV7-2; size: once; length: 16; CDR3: CASSERIAGGWNTQYF; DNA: TGTGCCAGCAGCGAACGTATAGCGGGAGGGTGGAATACGCAGTATTTT
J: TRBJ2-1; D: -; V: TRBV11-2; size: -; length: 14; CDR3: CASSLQSSYNEQFF; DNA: TGTGCCAGCAGCTTGCAGAGCTCCTACAATGAGCAGTTCTTC
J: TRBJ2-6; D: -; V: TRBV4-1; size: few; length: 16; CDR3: CASSQSMGSGANVLTF; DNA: TGCGCCAGCAGCCAAAGTATGGGCTCTGGGGCCAACGTCCTGACTTTC
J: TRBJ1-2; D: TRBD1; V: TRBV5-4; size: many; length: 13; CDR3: CASSYDRDRGYTF; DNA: TGTGCCAGCAGCTACGACAGGGACAGGGGCTACACCTTC
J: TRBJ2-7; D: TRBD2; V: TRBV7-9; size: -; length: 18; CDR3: CASSPGLAGGERFVEQYF; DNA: TGTGCCAGCAGCCCGGGACTAGCGGGAGGGGAAAGGTTTGTGGAGCAGTACTTC
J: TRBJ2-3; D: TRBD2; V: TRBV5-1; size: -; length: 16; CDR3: CASSSGLAVMTDTQYF; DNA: TGCGCCAGCAGCTCTGGACTAGCGGTTATGACAGATACGCAGTATTTT
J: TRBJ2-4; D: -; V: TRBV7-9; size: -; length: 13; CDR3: CASSLDADPTLYF; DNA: TGTGCCAGCAGCTTAGACGCGGACCCAACGCTATACTTC
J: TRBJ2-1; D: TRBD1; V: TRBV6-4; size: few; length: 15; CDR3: CASSDRTGGPGEQFF; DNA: TGTGCCAGCAGTGACCGGACAGGGGGCCCCGGTGAGCAGTTCTTC
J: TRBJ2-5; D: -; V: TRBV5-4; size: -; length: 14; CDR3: CASSLWGAGETQYF; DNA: TGTGCCAGCAGCTTGTGGGGGGCTGGGGAGACCCAGTACTTC
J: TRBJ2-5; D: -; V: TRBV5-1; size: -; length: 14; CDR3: CASSFYTGLETQYF; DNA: TGCGCCAGCAGCTTTTATACAGGGCTAGAGACCCAGTACTTC
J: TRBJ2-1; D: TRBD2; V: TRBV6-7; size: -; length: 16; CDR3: CASSYATSGSVNEQFF; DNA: TGTGCCAGCAGTTACGCCACTAGCGGGAGTGTCAATGAGCAGTTCTTC